This entry features one T cell receptor beta chain sequence. Its specificity is unknown. The sample comes from a study of cytomegalovirus exposure and HLA in healthy donors. Across the study: In terms of ancestry, the Caucasian-associated cluster contained 75% to 90% of the roughly 400 genotyped donors. Study observations and caveats: TCR beta V- and J-gene trimming was later associated with a missense DCLRE1C variant.

Primers for the PCR totalled 60 Vbeta and 13 Jbeta. Assay used: immunoSEQ multiplex PCR; TCRdb lists only in-frame clones, some missing. Of almost 200,000 clones in the sample, 79% are singletons; the top ten hold under 4.5%. This CDR3 is built from 14 residues. With 6 bases clipped from V and 6 bases from J, the junction kept 9 bases outside the gene matches. CDR1 and CDR2 from the germline V gene are GTSNPN and SVGIG (reference sequence). The rearrangement uses TRBV30 and TRBJ2-2; 8 nucleotides match TRBD2. Sequencing used PBMCs. This clonotype was sampled from a woman in her 30s in good health and CMV-seropositive. This CDR3 reads CACPRGGLAGELFF. Here the CDR3 DNA reads TGTGCCTGCCCCCGGGGGGGTTTGGCCGGGGAGCTGTTTTTT.